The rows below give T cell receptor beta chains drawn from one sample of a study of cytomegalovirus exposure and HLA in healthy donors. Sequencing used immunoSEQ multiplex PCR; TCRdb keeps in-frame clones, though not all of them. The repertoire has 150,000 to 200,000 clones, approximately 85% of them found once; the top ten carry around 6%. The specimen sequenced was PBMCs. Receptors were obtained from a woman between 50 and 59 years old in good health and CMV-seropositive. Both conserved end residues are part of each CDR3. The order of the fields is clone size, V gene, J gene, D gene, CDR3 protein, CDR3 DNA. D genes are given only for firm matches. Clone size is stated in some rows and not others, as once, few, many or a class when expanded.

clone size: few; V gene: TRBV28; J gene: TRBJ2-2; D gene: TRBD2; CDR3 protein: CASSFSGRLVGELFF; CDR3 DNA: TGTGCCAGCAGTTTTAGCGGGAGGTTGGTCGGGGAGCTGTTTTTT
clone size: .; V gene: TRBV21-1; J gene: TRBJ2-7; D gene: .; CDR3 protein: CASSETSSRHEQYF; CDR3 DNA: TGTGCCAGCAGCGAGACTAGCTCTCGTCACGAGCAGTACTTC
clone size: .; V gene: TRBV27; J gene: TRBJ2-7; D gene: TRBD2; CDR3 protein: CASSLSGWGGEQYF; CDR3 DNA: TGTGCCAGCAGTTTATCGGGGTGGGGGGGCGAGCAGTACTTC
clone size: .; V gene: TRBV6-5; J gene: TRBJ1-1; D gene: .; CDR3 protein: CASSMGPLNTEAFF; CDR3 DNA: TGTGCCAGCAGTATGGGGCCGTTGAACACTGAAGCTTTCTTT
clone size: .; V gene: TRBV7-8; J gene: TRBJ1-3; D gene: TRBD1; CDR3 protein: CASSLTRTGAGNTIYF; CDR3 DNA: TGTGCCAGCAGCTTAACCCGGACAGGGGCTGGAAACACCATATATTTT
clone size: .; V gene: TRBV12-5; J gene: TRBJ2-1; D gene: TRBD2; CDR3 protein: CASGPTPSFSGGYNEQFF; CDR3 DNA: TGTGCTAGTGGCCCTACCCCCTCTTTTAGCGGGGGTTACAATGAGCAGTTCTTC
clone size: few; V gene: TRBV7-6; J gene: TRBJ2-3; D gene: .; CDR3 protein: CASSLTGSDTQYF; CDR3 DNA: TGTGCCAGCAGCCTTACAGGGTCAGATACGCAGTATTTT
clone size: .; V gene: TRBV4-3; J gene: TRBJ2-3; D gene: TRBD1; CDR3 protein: CASSQPGTGRGDTQYF; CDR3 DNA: TGCGCCAGCAGCCAACCAGGGACAGGGCGGGGGGATACGCAGTATTTT
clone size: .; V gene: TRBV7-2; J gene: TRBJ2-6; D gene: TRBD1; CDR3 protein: CASSWDRDPNSGANVLTF; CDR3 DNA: TGTGCCAGCAGCTGGGACAGGGACCCCAACTCTGGGGCCAACGTCCTGACTTTC
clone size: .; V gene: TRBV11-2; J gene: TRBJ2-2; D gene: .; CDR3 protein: CASSLRVGELFF; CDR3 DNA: TGTGCCAGCAGCTTAAGAGTCGGGGAGCTGTTTTTT
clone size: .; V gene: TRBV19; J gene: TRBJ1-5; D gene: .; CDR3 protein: CASSIEGLQGYSNQPQHF; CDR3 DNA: TGTGCCAGTAGTATAGAGGGTCTCCAGGGTTATAGCAATCAGCCCCAGCATTTT
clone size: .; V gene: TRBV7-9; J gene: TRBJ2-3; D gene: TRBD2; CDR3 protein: CASSLEVGGDTDTQYF; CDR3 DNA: TGTGCCAGCAGCTTAGAGGTCGGGGGGGACACAGATACGCAGTATTTT
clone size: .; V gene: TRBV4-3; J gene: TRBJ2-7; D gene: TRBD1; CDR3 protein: CASSQDPGTGSYEQYF; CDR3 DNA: TGCGCCAGCAGCCAAGATCCTGGGACAGGGTCGTACGAGCAGTACTTC
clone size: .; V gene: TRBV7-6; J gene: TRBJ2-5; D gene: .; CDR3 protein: CASSLGYGGETQYF; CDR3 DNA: TGTGCCAGCAGCTTGGGATACGGGGGAGAGACCCAGTACTTC
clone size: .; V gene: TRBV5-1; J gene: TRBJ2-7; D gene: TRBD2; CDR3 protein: CASSLTASGGAPQYF; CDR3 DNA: TGCGCCAGCAGCTTGACGGCTAGCGGGGGGGCTCCGCAGTACTTC
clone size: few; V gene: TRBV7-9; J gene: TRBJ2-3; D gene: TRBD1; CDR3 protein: CASSLYWTGPPTDTQYF; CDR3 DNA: TGTGCCAGCAGCTTATACTGGACAGGGCCTCCCACAGATACGCAGTATTTT
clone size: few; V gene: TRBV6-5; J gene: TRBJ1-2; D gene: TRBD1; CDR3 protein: CASSERQGDYGYTF; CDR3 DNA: TGTGCCAGCAGTGAACGGCAGGGGGACTATGGCTACACCTTC
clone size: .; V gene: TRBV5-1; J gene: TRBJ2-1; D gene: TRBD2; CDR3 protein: CASTPTSGYNEQFF; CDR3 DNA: TGCGCCAGCACCCCGACTAGCGGATACAATGAGCAGTTCTTC
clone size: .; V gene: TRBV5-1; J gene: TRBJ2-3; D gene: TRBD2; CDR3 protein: CASGFSGSEDTQYF; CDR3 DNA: TGCGCCAGCGGTTTTAGCGGGAGTGAGGATACGCAGTATTTT
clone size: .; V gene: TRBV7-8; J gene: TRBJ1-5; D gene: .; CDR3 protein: CASTRTNRRNQPQHF; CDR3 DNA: TGTGCCAGCACCCGGACGAACAGGCGGAATCAGCCCCAGCATTTT
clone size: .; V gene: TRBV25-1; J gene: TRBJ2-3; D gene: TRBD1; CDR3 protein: CASSGQTGVADTQYF; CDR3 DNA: TGTGCCAGCAGTGGCCAGACAGGGGTCGCAGATACGCAGTATTTT
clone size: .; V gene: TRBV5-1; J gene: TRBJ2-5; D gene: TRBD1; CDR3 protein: CASSPGTEETQYF; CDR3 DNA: TGCGCCAGCAGCCCGGGGACAGAAGAGACCCAGTACTTC
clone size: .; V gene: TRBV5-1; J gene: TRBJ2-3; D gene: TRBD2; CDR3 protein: CASSPRLAGATDTQYF; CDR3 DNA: TGCGCCAGCAGCCCACGACTGGCGGGAGCCACAGATACGCAGTATTTT
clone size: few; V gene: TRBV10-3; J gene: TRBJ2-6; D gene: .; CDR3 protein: CAISVNEGLGANVLTF; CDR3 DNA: TGTGCCATCAGTGTTAATGAGGGTCTTGGGGCCAACGTCCTGACTTTC
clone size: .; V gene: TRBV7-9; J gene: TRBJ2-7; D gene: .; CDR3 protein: CASSLSGAGEQYF; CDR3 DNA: TGTGCCAGCAGCCTCTCAGGCGCGGGAGAGCAGTACTTC
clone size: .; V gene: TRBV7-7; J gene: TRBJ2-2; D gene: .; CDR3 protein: CASTSSNTLNTGELFF; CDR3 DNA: TGTGCTAGCACATCTTCGAATACTCTCAACACCGGGGAGCTGTTTTTT
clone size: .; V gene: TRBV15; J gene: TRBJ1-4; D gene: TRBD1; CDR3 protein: CATRNDRGREKLFF; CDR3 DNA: TGTGCCACGAGAAACGACAGGGGGCGTGAAAAACTGTTTTTT
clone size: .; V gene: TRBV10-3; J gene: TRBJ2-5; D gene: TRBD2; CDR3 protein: CAISESTGGETQYF; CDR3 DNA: TGTGCCATCAGTGAGTCGACGGGGGGGGAGACCCAGTACTTC
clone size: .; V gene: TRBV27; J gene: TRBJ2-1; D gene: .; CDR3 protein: CASSFSSYNEQFF; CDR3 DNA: TGTGCCAGCAGCTTCAGCTCCTACAATGAGCAGTTCTTC
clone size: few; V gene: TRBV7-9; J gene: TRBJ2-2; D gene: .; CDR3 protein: CASSLLELREAGELFF; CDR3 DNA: TGTGCCAGCAGCTTATTAGAGTTAAGGGAGGCCGGGGAGCTGTTTTTT
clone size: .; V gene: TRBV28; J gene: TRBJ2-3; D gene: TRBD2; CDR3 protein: CASSQGRGRGTDTQYF; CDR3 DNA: TGTGCCAGCAGCCAAGGGAGGGGAAGGGGCACAGATACGCAGTATTTT
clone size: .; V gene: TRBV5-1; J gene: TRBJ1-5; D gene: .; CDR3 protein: CASRSDPGSGQPQHF; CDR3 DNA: TGCGCCAGCAGATCGGACCCAGGGTCAGGCCAGCCCCAGCATTTT
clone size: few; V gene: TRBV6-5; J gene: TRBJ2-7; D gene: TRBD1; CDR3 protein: CASSYSRGQGMREQYF; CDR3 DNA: TGTGCCAGCAGTTACTCCAGGGGACAGGGCATGCGGGAGCAGTACTTC
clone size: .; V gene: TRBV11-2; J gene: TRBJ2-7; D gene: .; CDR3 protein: CASSLGETIYEQYF; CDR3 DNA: TGTGCCAGCAGCTTAGGGGAGACTATTTACGAGCAGTACTTC
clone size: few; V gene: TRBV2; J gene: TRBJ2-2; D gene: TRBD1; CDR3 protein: CASSFDRGTTGELFF; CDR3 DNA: TGTGCCAGCAGCTTCGACAGGGGCACAACCGGGGAGCTGTTTTTT
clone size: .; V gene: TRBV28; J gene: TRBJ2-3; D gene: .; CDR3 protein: CASSSSSGSYTDTQYF; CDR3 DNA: TGTGCCAGCAGTTCCTCAAGCGGCTCCTACACAGATACGCAGTATTTT
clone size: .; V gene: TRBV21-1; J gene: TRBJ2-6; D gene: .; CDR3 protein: CASSVTAPGGFSSGANVLTF; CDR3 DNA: TGTGCCAGCAGCGTAACAGCTCCCGGAGGATTCAGCTCTGGGGCCAACGTCCTGACTTTC
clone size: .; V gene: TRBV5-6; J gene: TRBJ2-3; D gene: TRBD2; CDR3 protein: CASSRPGGLYTQYF; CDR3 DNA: TGTGCCAGCAGCCGCCCGGGGGGTTTGTATACGCAGTATTTT
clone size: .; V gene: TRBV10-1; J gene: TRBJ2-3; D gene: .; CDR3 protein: CASSDSQATPVGTDTQYF; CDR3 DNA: TGCGCCAGCAGTGACTCCCAGGCCACTCCGGTAGGCACAGATACGCAGTATTTT
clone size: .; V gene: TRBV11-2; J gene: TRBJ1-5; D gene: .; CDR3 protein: CASSLRGDLSNQPQHF; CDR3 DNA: TGTGCCAGCAGCTTAAGGGGTGACCTTAGCAATCAGCCCCAGCATTTT
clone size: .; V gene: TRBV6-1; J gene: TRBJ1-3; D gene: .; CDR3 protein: CASIRLEGSGNTIYF; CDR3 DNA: TGTGCCAGCATTCGACTGGAGGGCTCTGGAAACACCATATATTTT
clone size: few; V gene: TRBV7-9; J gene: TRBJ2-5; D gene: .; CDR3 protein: CASSPKRRVGETQYF; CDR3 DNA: TGTGCCAGCAGCCCCAAGAGGCGTGTTGGAGAGACCCAGTACTTC
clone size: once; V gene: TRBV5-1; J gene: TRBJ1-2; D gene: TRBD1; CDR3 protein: CASRETGGENGYTF; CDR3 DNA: TGCGCCAGCAGAGAGACAGGGGGCGAAAATGGCTACACCTTC
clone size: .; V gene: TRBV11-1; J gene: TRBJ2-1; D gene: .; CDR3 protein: CASSPSEESHNEQFF; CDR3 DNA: TGTGCCAGCAGCCCTAGCGAGGAGAGTCACAATGAGCAGTTCTTC